Shown below are 27 T cell receptor beta chains from a single sample sequenced in a study of blood T cell repertoires in COVID-19. Repertoires were generated with immunoSEQ multiplex PCR, while TCRdb's copy carries only in-frame clones and drops some. Of approximately 300,000 clones in the sample, 85% to 90% were seen once. The source material was peripheral blood. The receptors here all came from a man under 40 with acute or convalescent COVID-19.

This chain joins TRBV19 and TRBJ1-1; D may be TRBD1 (5 bases). Trimming cost V 7 bases and J 3 bases, with 12 bases left between them. Germline V gene sequence: CDR1 LNHDA, CDR2 SQIVND (reference sequence). The CDR3 is made up of 13 amino acids. The CDR3 coding sequence is TGTGCCAGTAAGCCGTCCAGGGACACTGAAGCTTTCTTT. Protein: CASKPSRDTEAFF.

V is TRBV3-1 (or the pseudogene TRBV3-2) and J is TRBJ2-1; D is uncertain. V was shortened by 6 bases and J by 0 bases, with 6 bases between the two germline ends. The CDR3 contains 13 residues. CDR1 is LGHDT, CDR2 YNNKEL, per germline (reference sequence). The CDR3 reads CASRGLSYNEQFF. CDR3 nucleotide sequence: TGTGCCAGCAGGGGCCTCTCCTACAATGAGCAGTTCTTC.

The table lists this clone with a few counts. This chain joins TRBV6-6 and TRBJ2-1, with 8 bases aligning to TRBD2. The trim removed 6 bases at V and 7 bases at J, leaving 11 bases unmatched. CDR1 and CDR2 (germline): MNHNY, SVGAGI (reference sequence). The CDR3 runs 15 residues. The CDR3 loop is CASSSGRASNNEQFF. As DNA, the CDR3 is TGTGCCAGCAGCTCCGGGAGGGCCTCTAATAATGAGCAGTTCTTC.

This chain links TRBV19 with TRBJ2-3, with D maybe TRBD2 (6 bases). CDR3 length equals 14 residues. The germline V gene has CDR1 LNHDA and CDR2 SQIVND (reference sequence). The germline V and J ends were trimmed by 3 bases and 6 bases, with 13 bases remaining between them. The CDR3 DNA reads as TGTGCCAGTAGTATCCGGGAGTCTGGGGATACGCAGTATTTT. It yields the protein CASSIRESGDTQYF.

The gene calls are TRBV3-1 (or the pseudogene TRBV3-2) and TRBJ1-1; the D is unclear. The CDR3 length is 11 residues. Trimming took off 1 base at V and 8 bases at J, with 5 bases between the two ends. Germline V gene data show CDR1 as LGHDT and CDR2 as YNNKEL (reference sequence). The CDR3 DNA follows: TGTGCCAGCAGCCAAGTGGGCGAAGCTTTCTTT. Protein sequence: CASSQVGEAFF.

J is TRBJ1-2 and V is TRBV7-6; 9 bases are shared with TRBD1. Germline V gene lookup returns CDR1 SGHVS and CDR2 FNYEAQ. Trimming cost V 6 bases and J 4 bases; bases outside gene matches: 9. This CDR3 contains 15 residues. Here the CDR3 reads CASSRYDRGSYGYTF. The CDR3 DNA sequence: TGTGCCAGCAGTCGTTACGACAGGGGGTCCTATGGCTACACCTTC.

V gene TRBV19 combines with J gene TRBJ1-5; D may be TRBD1 (5 bases). This CDR3 is 14 amino acids long. Germline V gene lookup returns CDR1 LNHDA and CDR2 SQIVND (reference sequence). Trimming removed 3 bases at V and 3 bases at J, with 9 bases between. CDR3 amino acids: CASSMKGINQPQHF. The CDR3 DNA sequence: TGTGCCAGTAGTATGAAGGGGATCAATCAGCCCCAGCATTTT.

As concerns this clone: A read error may account for a junction end that differs from germline. This chain uses TRBV5-4 with TRBJ1-4; 8 nucleotides agree with TRBD1. The CDR3 consists of 13 residues. The V gene's germline CDR1 is SGHNT and CDR2 YYREEE (reference sequence). This chain's CDR3 is CASSDNSRDRIYF. As DNA, the CDR3 is TGTGCCAGCAGCGACAATTCCCGGGACAGGATTTATTTT.

The rearrangement links TRBV6-5 to TRBJ1-5; 7 bases line up with TRBD1. J lost 11 bases, V lost 10 bases, and 20 bases had no gene match. Germline V CDR1 and CDR2: MNHEY, SVGAGI. The CDR3 consists of 15 residues. Here the CDR3 reads CATSSGRGSDPAQHF. The CDR3 coding sequence is TGTGCCACCTCCAGCGGCAGGGGGAGCGATCCGGCCCAGCATTTT.

This sequence joins TRBV2 and TRBJ2-1, with 13 bases identical to TRBD2. This CDR3 region has 17 residues. With V trimmed by 4 bases and J by 2 bases, 5 bases remained unmatched. Germline values: CDR1 SNHLY, CDR2 FYNNEI. As DNA, the CDR3 is TGTGCCAGCAGTGGACTAGCGGGAGGAAGGACCTACAATGAGCAGTTCTTC. Amino acid sequence: CASSGLAGGRTYNEQFF.

This chain links TRBV19 with TRBJ1-1; 7 bases are shared with TRBD1. The V gene's germline CDR1 is LNHDA and CDR2 SQIVND (reference sequence). J lost 4 bases, V lost 0 bases, and 8 bases had no gene match. The CDR3 covers 16 residues. The CDR3 protein is CASSIDLRGRGTEAFF. For the CDR3, the DNA is TGTGCCAGTAGTATAGATCTGAGGGGGCGAGGCACTGAAGCTTTCTTT.

The chain uses TRBV18 and TRBJ1-5; a possible D gene is TRBD1 (5 bases). Deletions cut 6 bases from V and 10 bases from J, with 13 bases between. The CDR3 covers 12 residues. The germline V gene has CDR1 KGHSH and CDR2 LQKENI. In DNA form, the CDR3 reads TGTGCCAGCTCCCTGACGCAGGGTCCCCAGCATTTT. Its translation is CASSLTQGPQHF.

The count of this clone is one. The CDR3 here is CASNALQGKAFF. Here the CDR3 DNA reads TGTGCCAGTAATGCTCTGCAGGGGAAAGCTTTCTTT. The V and J genes are TRBV19 and TRBJ1-1, with a tentative D call TRBD1 (6 bases). V lost 7 bases and J lost 9, with 15 bases in between. The CDR3 extends over 12 amino acids. Per the germline V gene, CDR1 is LNHDA and CDR2 is SQIVND (reference sequence).

This clone was observed a single time. The J gene is TRBJ1-1, the V gene TRBV28, with D tentatively TRBD1 (6 bases). The germline gives CDR1 MDHEN, CDR2 SYDVKM. Trimming pared 3 bases from V and 7 bases from J, leaving 27 bases between. The CDR3 is made up of 18 amino acids. Written as DNA, the CDR3 is TGTGCCAGCAGTTTCCTCTCAGGGGTGGTGATCCAGCTGGTTGAAGCTTTCTTT. Protein sequence: CASSFLSGVVIQLVEAFF.

J is TRBJ1-3 and V is TRBV11-3; unclear D gene. From germline, CDR1 is SGHNT and CDR2 YENEEA. This CDR3 has 15 residues. The germline V and J ends were trimmed by 2 bases and 0 bases, with 8 bases remaining between them. The CDR3 nucleotides are TGTGCCAGCAGCTTAAACGGCGGCTCTGGAAACACCATATATTTT. This encodes CASSLNGGSGNTIYF.

The rearrangement links TRBV6-5 to TRBJ1-4; the match to TRBD1 covers 7 bases. The CDR3 has 13 amino acids. From germline, CDR1 is MNHEY and CDR2 SVGAGI. With 6 bases clipped from V and 4 bases from J, the junction kept 2 bases outside the gene matches. CDR3 amino acids: CASSRDSNEKLFF. The CDR3 bases are TGTGCCAGCAGCCGGGACAGTAATGAAAAACTGTTTTTT.

This clone is a singleton in its sample. The CDR3 nucleotides read TGTGCCAGCAGCTGGCGGAGAAATTCACCCCTCCACTTT. Protein sequence: CASSWRRNSPLHF. This sequence joins TRBV5-5 and TRBJ1-6; D unclear. The CDR3 covers 13 residues. The ends were cut back, 3 bases at V and 7 bases at J, with 8 bases in the middle. The germline CDR1 and CDR2 sequences are SGHKS and YYEKEE (reference sequence).

The chain recombines TRBV11-2 with TRBJ1-1; 10 bases map to TRBD1. Germline loops: CDR1 SGHAT, CDR2 FQNNGV. CDR3 length: 15 residues. V lost 2 bases, J lost 5 bases, and 5 bases stayed unmatched. The CDR3 region has the DNA TGTGCCAGCAGCTTAAGACAGGGGGCAGGAACTGAAGCTTTCTTT. Encoded protein: CASSLRQGAGTEAFF.

V and J are TRBV7-2 and TRBJ2-7; D is possibly TRBD1 (6 bases). Trimming stripped 5 bases from V and 0 bases from J, with 17 bases between. The CDR3 has 16 residues. From germline, CDR1 is SGHTA and CDR2 FQGNSA. CDR3 nucleotide sequence: TGTGCCAGCAGCCCTGCCCAGGGGACAAGCTCCTACGAGCAGTACTTC. This translates into CASSPAQGTSSYEQYF.

The J gene is TRBJ1-1, the V gene TRBV9; 8 positions match TRBD1. The CDR3 is 17 amino acids. V gave up 4 bases and J gave up 1 base; unmatched junction bases: 12. Germline-derived CDR1 and CDR2 are SGDLS and YYNGEE. The CDR3 protein is CASSRMGGQGANTEAFF. As DNA, the CDR3 is TGTGCCAGCAGCAGAATGGGGGGCCAGGGGGCGAACACTGAAGCTTTCTTT.

This chain joins TRBV24-1 and TRBJ1-2; TRBD1 agrees at 10 bases. CDR3 length equals 13 residues. V shed 10 bases, J shed 2 bases, and the junction held 3 bases outside the gene matches. Germline CDR1 KGHDR, CDR2 SFDVKD. CDR3 bases: TGTGCCACTCGACAGGGGGCGAACTATGGCTACACCTTC. As protein: CATRQGANYGYTF.

The chain combines TRBV7-9 with TRBJ1-4; the D is unclear. The CDR3 loop spans 11 amino acids. The germline V gene encodes CDR1 SEHNR and CDR2 FQNEAQ (reference sequence). V gave up 4 bases and J gave up 7 bases, with 4 bases separating them. DNA of the CDR3: TGTGCCAGCAGCTCGGGTGAAAAACTGTTTTTT. It yields the protein CASSSGEKLFF.

The V gene is TRBV28, the J gene TRBJ1-1; 8 bases agree with TRBD1. CDR1 is MDHEN, CDR2 SYDVKM, per germline. The CDR3 consists of 14 residues. The J segment lost 7 bases and the V segment lost 4 bases, leaving 8 bases of the junction unmatched. CDR3 loop: CASSSGQGLGEAFF. The DNA for the CDR3 is TGTGCCAGCAGTTCCGGACAGGGTTTAGGTGAAGCTTTCTTT.

This chain links TRBV20-1 with TRBJ1-6; TRBD1 is a possible D gene (6 bases). The CDR3 loop spans 13 amino acids. Between the trimmed V and J ends, which lost 3 bases and 5 bases, there was a span of 8 bases. The V gene's germline CDR1 is DFQATT and CDR2 SNEGSKA (reference sequence). For the CDR3, the DNA is TGCAGTGCTAGTCGGACAGATAATTCACCCCTCCACTTT. Its protein is CSASRTDNSPLHF.

The J gene is TRBJ1-1, the V gene TRBV6-1; no reliable D call. The CDR3 contains 14 residues. Trimming took off 3 bases at V and 4 bases at J, with 12 bases between the two ends. Germline CDR1 is MNHNS and CDR2 is SASEGT. This chain's CDR3 is CASSEYQAVTEAFF. The CDR3 DNA is TGTGCCAGCAGTGAGTATCAGGCCGTCACTGAAGCTTTCTTT.

This CDR3 reads CASSLAGLAGYNEQFF. The CDR3 nucleotides are TGCGCCAGCAGCTTGGCGGGACTAGCGGGGTACAATGAGCAGTTCTTC. J is TRBJ2-1 and V is TRBV5-1, with 13 bases aligning to TRBD2. V lost 0 bases to trimming and J lost 4 bases; unmatched junction nucleotides: 1. CDR1 SGHRS and CDR2 YFSETQ come from the germline V gene. This CDR3 is 16 amino acids long.

The rearrangement joins TRBV5-1 to TRBJ1-1; 7 bases align to TRBD1. The trim removed 4 bases at V and 0 bases at J, leaving 9 bases unmatched. The germline gives CDR1 SGHRS, CDR2 YFSETQ. CDR3 length equals 16 residues. The CDR3 bases are TGCGCCAGCAGCCAGGGACAGACAAGCTTGAACACTGAAGCTTTCTTT. Translated: CASSQGQTSLNTEAFF.